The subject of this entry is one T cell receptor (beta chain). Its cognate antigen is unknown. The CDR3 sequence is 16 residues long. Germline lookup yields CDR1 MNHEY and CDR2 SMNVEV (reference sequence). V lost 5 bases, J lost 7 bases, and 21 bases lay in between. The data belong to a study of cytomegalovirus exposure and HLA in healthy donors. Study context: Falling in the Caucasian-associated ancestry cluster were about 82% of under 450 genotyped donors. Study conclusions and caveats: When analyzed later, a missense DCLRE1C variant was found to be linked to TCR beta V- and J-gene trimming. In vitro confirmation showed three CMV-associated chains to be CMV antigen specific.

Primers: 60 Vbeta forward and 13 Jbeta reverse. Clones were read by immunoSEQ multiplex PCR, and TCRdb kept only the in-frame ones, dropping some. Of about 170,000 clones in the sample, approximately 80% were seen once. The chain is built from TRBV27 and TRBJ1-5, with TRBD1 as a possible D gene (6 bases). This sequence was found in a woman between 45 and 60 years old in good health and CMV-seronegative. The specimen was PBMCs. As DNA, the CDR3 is TGTGCCAGCAGTCTTCAAGCCTCCTCGGGACACCAGCCCCAGCATTTT. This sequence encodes CASSLQASSGHQPQHF.